These 28 T cell receptor beta chains came from one sample sequenced in a study of T cells after yellow fever vaccination. MiXCR, run by TCRdb on the 5' RACE reads, gives a single entry per CDR3 protein. The sample has some 170,000 distinct CDR3 sequences, 9.3% seen once. Here the sequenced sample was CD8+ T cells sorted from PBMCs, taken 45 days after the yellow fever booster vaccination. Receptors originate from a man younger than 30 who received the YFV17D yellow fever vaccine.

This rearrangement joins TRBV7-9 to TRBJ2-7, with TRBD1 identical over 10 bases. V gave up 5 bases and J gave up 0 bases; unmatched junction bases: 4. The germline gives CDR1 SEHNR, CDR2 FQNEAQ (reference sequence). This CDR3 region has 15 residues. DNA for the CDR3: TGTGCCAGCAGCCACCGGACAGGGGGCTCCTACGAGCAGTACTTC. As protein: CASSHRTGGSYEQYF. Using reference TRBV7-9 and TRBJ2-7 for the parts outside the CDR3, the full variable domain is DTGVSQNPRHKITKRGQNVTFRCDPISEHNRLYWYRQTLGQGPEFLTYFQNEAQLEKSRLLSDRFSAERPKGSFSTLEIQRTEQGDSAMYLCASSHRTGGSYEQYFGPGTRLTVT.

This clonotype was counted only a few times. V and J are TRBV7-9 and TRBJ2-7; D perhaps matches TRBD2 (5 bases). Trimming cost V 5 bases and J 1 base, with 9 bases left between them. Per germline, CDR1 SEHNR and CDR2 FQNEAQ (reference sequence). The CDR3 covers 13 residues. In DNA form, the CDR3 reads TGTGCCAGCAGCCGGACGGGGTCCTACGAGCAGTACTTC. It codes for CASSRTGSYEQYF.

The rearrangement links TRBV29-1 to TRBJ2-5, with 7 bases lining up with TRBD2. With 4 bases clipped from V and 2 bases from J, the junction kept 10 bases outside the gene matches. The CDR3 runs 15 residues. The germline V gene encodes CDR1 SQVTM and CDR2 ANQGSEA. The CDR3 region has the DNA TGCAGCGTTGTGAGGCTAGCGGAGGAACAAGAGACCCAGTACTTC. The encoded protein is CSVVRLAEEQETQYF.

Only a few counts were recorded for this clonotype. The chain is built from TRBV5-4 and TRBJ2-3, with 7 bases matching TRBD2. Germline lookup yields CDR1 SGHNT and CDR2 YYREEE (reference sequence). The CDR3 length is 16 residues. Germline trimming cut 0 bases from V and 5 bases from J; bases unmatched to any gene: 9. This CDR3 reads CASSLAVTGEGDTQYF. The CDR3 DNA sequence: TGTGCCAGCAGCTTGGCCGTTACGGGGGAGGGAGATACGCAGTATTTT.

V and J are TRBV6-5 and TRBJ1-1, with unresolved D. Trimming left V 7 bases short and J 4 bases short, with 10 bases between. Germline V CDR1 and CDR2: MNHEY, SVGAGI. The CDR3 consists of 12 residues. Written as DNA, the CDR3 is TGTGCCAGCAAAATCGAGGGCACTGAAGCTTTCTTT. Its translation is CASKIEGTEAFF.

This clonotype was found a few times. V usage is TRBV7-9 and J usage is TRBJ1-5; 7 positions agree with TRBD1. CDR3 length: 16 residues. From germline, CDR1 is SEHNR and CDR2 FQNEAQ (reference sequence). With 4 bases clipped from V and 4 bases from J, the junction kept 10 bases outside the gene matches. The CDR3 coding sequence is TGTGCCAGCAGCTCGACCGACAGGGAGCCGAATCAGCCCCAGCATTTT. It codes for CASSSTDREPNQPQHF.

Ten or more counts support this clonotype. CDR3: CASSQETGQLTGELFF. CDR3 in DNA: TGTGCCAGCAGCCAAGAAACAGGACAACTCACCGGGGAGCTGTTTTTT. The V call is TRBV14, the J call TRBJ2-2; possible D gene TRBD1, 5 bases. The V end lost 0 bases, the J end lost 4 bases, and 12 bases lay between the germline ends. The CDR3 runs to 16 residues. Germline V lookup: CDR1 SGHDN, CDR2 FVKESK.

This CDR3 reads CASSSQVGEETQYF. CDR3 coding DNA: TGTGCCAGCAGCTCCCAGGTCGGAGAAGAGACCCAGTACTTC. This chain joins TRBV7-9 and TRBJ2-5; D is ambiguous. There are 14 residues in the CDR3. Germline CDR1 and CDR2: SEHNR and FQNEAQ (reference sequence). Trimming took off 4 bases at V and 3 bases at J, with 12 bases between the two ends.

This clonotype has ten or more counts. This chain uses TRBV4-3 with TRBJ2-3; no definite D call. The CDR3 runs to 16 residues. CDR1 and CDR2 (germline): LGHNA, YSLEER. V lost 0 bases, J lost 4 bases, and 14 bases lay in between. CDR3 loop: CASSQEHSDRPDTQYF. The CDR3 region has the DNA TGCGCCAGCAGCCAAGAGCATTCGGACCGCCCAGATACGCAGTATTTT.

The V gene is TRBV3-1, the J gene TRBJ2-1, with 10 positions matching TRBD2. Germline CDR1 reads LGHDT; CDR2 reads YNNKEL (reference sequence). J gave up 4 bases and V 3 bases, and 3 bases lay outside the gene matches. The CDR3 is 15 amino acids. DNA for the CDR3: TGTGCCAGCAGCCACCAACTAGCGGGGTACAATGAGCAGTTCTTC. Its protein is CASSHQLAGYNEQFF.

In its sample, this clonotype was seen many times. The chain is built from TRBV7-6 and TRBJ1-1, with 12 bases lining up with TRBD1. The CDR3 loop spans 15 amino acids. Germline CDR1 SGHVS, CDR2 FNYEAQ. The J segment lost 4 bases and the V segment lost 5 bases, leaving 5 bases of the junction unmatched. In nucleotides, the CDR3 is TGTGCCAGCAGCCCGGGGACAGGGGGCGGCACTGAAGCTTTCTTT. Translation: CASSPGTGGGTEAFF.

This clonotype was seen ten or more times. The chain links TRBV6-2 or TRBV6-3 to TRBJ2-3, with a possible D match to TRBD1 (5 bases). The CDR3 spans 15 residues. Trimming took 5 bases from V and 2 from J, leaving 14 bases between them. The germline gives CDR1 MNHEY, CDR2 SVGEGT. The CDR3: CASSPSAGFTDTQYF. The CDR3 bases are TGTGCCAGCAGTCCCAGCGCAGGGTTCACAGATACGCAGTATTTT.

V is TRBV3-1 and J is TRBJ2-5; D not resolved. The germline V gene has CDR1 LGHDT and CDR2 YNNKEL (reference sequence). V lost 4 bases and J lost 5, with 26 bases in between. The CDR3 has 18 residues. The CDR3 bases are TGTGCCAGCAGCCCGGAAAAAATGTCGGTCACGGCCGGGGAGACCCAGTACTTC. As protein: CASSPEKMSVTAGETQYF.

This clonotype was counted once. The chain carries TRBV5-1 and TRBJ2-2; 8 bases are a match to TRBD2. CDR3 size: 15 residues. The V and J ends lost 4 bases and 2 bases, in that order; junction bases with no gene match: 4. Per germline, CDR1 SGHRS and CDR2 YFSETQ. CDR3 amino acids: CASSASGGNTGELFF. Written as DNA, the CDR3 is TGCGCCAGCAGCGCAAGCGGGGGAAACACCGGGGAGCTGTTTTTT. Complete variable domain (other parts from reference TRBV5-1 and TRBJ2-2): KAGVTQTPRYLIKTRGQQVTLSCSPISGHRSVSWYQQTPGQGLQFLFEYFSETQRNKGNFPGRFSGRQFSNSRSEMNVSTLELGDSALYLCASSASGGNTGELFFGEGSRLTVL.

This chain joins TRBV7-2 and TRBJ2-1; D assignment may be TRBD1 or TRBD2 (5 bases each). The V gene's germline CDR1 is SGHTA and CDR2 FQGNSA. V shed 5 bases and J shed 5 bases, with 19 bases lying between them. The CDR3 has 16 amino acids. In DNA, the CDR3 is TGTGCCAGCAGCCTACCCCGGGGCTTTTACGACAATGAGCAGTTCTTC. Protein product: CASSLPRGFYDNEQFF.

The rearrangement uses TRBV6-5 and TRBJ2-3; no clear D gene. CDR1 and CDR2 from the germline V gene are MNHEY and SVGAGI. V was clipped by 5 bases and J by 2 bases, with 8 bases between them. The CDR3 consists of 13 residues. CDR3: CASSTPSTDTQYF. As DNA, the CDR3 is TGTGCCAGCAGTACCCCTTCCACAGATACGCAGTATTTT.

CDR3 coding DNA: TGCGCCAGCAGCCAAGATCCTCAGGATTACTATGGCTACACCTTC. Translating it yields CASSQDPQDYYGYTF. This chain links TRBV4-1 with TRBJ1-2; no definite D call. V lost 0 bases to trimming and J lost 3 bases, with 11 bases between them. Germline V gene sequence: CDR1 MGHRA, CDR2 YSYEKL. This CDR3 has 15 residues.

This clonotype was seen more than once but under ten times. The chain recombines TRBV14 with TRBJ2-2, with D possibly being TRBD1 or TRBD2 (6 bases each). CDR3 length: 19 amino acids. Trimming removed 0 bases at V and 1 base at J, with 18 bases between. Germline-derived CDR1 and CDR2 are SGHDN and FVKESK. The DNA of the CDR3 is TGTGCCAGCAGCCAAGATTGGCTGGGGGGCCGTCTGAACACCGGGGAGCTGTTTTTT. Its translation: CASSQDWLGGRLNTGELFF. The full variable domain, with the rest looked up from reference TRBV14 and TRBJ2-2, is EAGVTQFPSHSVIEKGQTVTLRCDPISGHDNLYWYRRVMGKEIKFLLHFVKESKQDESGMPNNRFLAERTGGTYSTLKVQPAELEDSGVYFCASSQDWLGGRLNTGELFFGEGSRLTVL.

In this sample, this clonotype turned up many times. In DNA, the CDR3 is TGTGCCAGCAAAAACGGACTAGCGGGGATGGATGAGCAGTTCTTC. Translated, it gives CASKNGLAGMDEQFF. The chain has TRBV3-1 and TRBJ2-1, with 12 bases aligning to TRBD2. This CDR3 has 15 residues. Germline CDR1 LGHDT, CDR2 YNNKEL (reference sequence). V shed 7 bases, J shed 8 bases, and the junction held 9 bases outside the gene matches.

This chain uses TRBV4-3 with TRBJ2-3, with 10 bases fitting TRBD2. The CDR3 length is 18 residues. Trimming cost V 1 base and J 2 bases; bases outside gene matches: 9. CDR1 is LGHNA and CDR2 is YSLEER in the germline V gene. The CDR3 DNA is TGCGCCAGCAGCCAAGGCTGGGGTAGCGGGGGGTTCACAGATACGCAGTATTTT. It is translated as CASSQGWGSGGFTDTQYF.

The V and J genes are TRBV12-5 and TRBJ1-1; the D is unclear. Trimming removed 1 base at V and 10 bases at J, with 10 bases between. The CDR3 has 12 residues. Germline CDR1 is LGHNT and CDR2 is FRNRAP. CDR3 region: CASGLGLLGAFF. CDR3 DNA sequence: TGTGCTAGTGGTTTGGGGCTCCTCGGAGCTTTCTTT.

The rearrangement links TRBV7-9 to TRBJ2-6; D is uncertain. V lost 4 bases, J lost 4 bases, and 20 bases lay in between. Germline CDR1 SEHNR, CDR2 FQNEAQ (reference sequence). The CDR3 extends over 18 amino acids. In DNA, the CDR3 is TGTGCCAGCAGCTGGATCGAGATCAGGAGACACGGGGCCAACGTCCTGACTTTC. Amino acids: CASSWIEIRRHGANVLTF.

The genes are TRBV6-2 or TRBV6-3 and TRBJ1-1; the match to TRBD1 covers 8 bases. Germline loops: CDR1 MNHEY, CDR2 SVGEGT. CDR3 length equals 12 residues. The J segment lost 4 bases and the V segment lost 10 bases, leaving 5 bases of the junction unmatched. The CDR3 bases are TGTGCCATCGGACAGGGACTCACTGAAGCTTTCTTT. Residues: CAIGQGLTEAFF.

The gene calls are TRBV27 and TRBJ2-7; D call uncertain. This CDR3 spans 12 amino acids. Trimming took 6 bases from V and 7 from J, leaving 13 bases between them. The germline gives CDR1 MNHEY, CDR2 SMNVEV (reference sequence). The CDR3 here is CASSSTPYEQYF. In DNA, the CDR3 is TGTGCCAGCAGCTCGACACCGTATGAGCAGTACTTC.

The chain has TRBV29-1 and TRBJ2-7, with D perhaps TRBD1 (6 bases). Germline V gives CDR1 SQVTM, CDR2 ANQGSEA. The CDR3 consists of 12 residues. Trimming removed 4 bases at V and 2 bases at J, with 9 bases between. CDR3 DNA sequence: TGCAGCGTTGTGGGGGCAGCCTACGAGCAGTACTTC. Amino acids: CSVVGAAYEQYF.

This clonotype occurred a few times. The chain carries TRBV12-3 or TRBV12-4 and TRBJ1-1; D not certain. The V end was cut by 6 bases, the J end by 5 bases, with 16 bases between. The CDR3 consists of 14 residues. CDR3 nucleotides: TGTGCCAGCAGCCCTGCCAGTGAAGGGACTGAAGCTTTCTTT. Translating it yields CASSPASEGTEAFF.

At least ten counts were recorded for this clonotype. CDR3 in amino acids: CASSVVPQEFAYNEQFF. The CDR3 DNA follows: TGTGCCAGCAGCGTAGTTCCCCAGGAATTCGCCTACAATGAGCAGTTCTTC. This chain links TRBV9 with TRBJ2-1; the D is unclear. This CDR3 has 17 amino acids. Germline lookup yields CDR1 SGDLS and CDR2 YYNGEE. Trimming removed 0 bases at V and 2 bases at J, with 15 bases between.

This clonotype occurred a few times. The chain is built from TRBV29-1 and TRBJ1-2; 7 bases match TRBD1. The CDR3 has 11 residues. Germline CDR1 and CDR2: SQVTM and ANQGSEA. V shed 7 bases, J shed 5 bases, and the junction held 4 bases outside the gene matches. CDR3 nucleotides: TGCAGCGCACCGACAGGGTATGGCTACACCTTC. Protein product: CSAPTGYGYTF.